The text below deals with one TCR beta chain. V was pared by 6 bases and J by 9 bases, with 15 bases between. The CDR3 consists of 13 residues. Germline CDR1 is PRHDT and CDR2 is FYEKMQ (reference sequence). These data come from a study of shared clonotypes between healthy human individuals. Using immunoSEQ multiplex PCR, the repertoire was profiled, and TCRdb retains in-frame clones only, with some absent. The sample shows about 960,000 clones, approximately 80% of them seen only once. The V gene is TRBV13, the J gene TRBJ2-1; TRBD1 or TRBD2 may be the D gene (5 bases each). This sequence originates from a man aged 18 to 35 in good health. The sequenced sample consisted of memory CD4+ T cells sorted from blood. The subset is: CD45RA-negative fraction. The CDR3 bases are TGTGCCAGCAGACCACCACTAGGGGTTGAGCAGTTCTTC. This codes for CASRPPLGVEQFF.